These 20 T cell receptor beta chains were sequenced from one sample in a study of T cells in Graves' hyperthyroidism and ophthalmopathy (dated by TCRdb to about 2019). The library was generated by multiplex PCR. The data were produced on an Illumina HiSeq 2000. The TCR beta CDR3 regions were amplified from the RNA transcripts. The TCR CDR3 was subjected to a first round of RT-PCR using the HTBI primer set and the Qiagen OneStep RT-PCR kit. The public reads were quality trimmed at Q25 with fastp and then assembled into clones with MiXCR by TCRdb, keeping productive beta chains. All rows with the same CDR3 protein become a single entry with the most common DNA and genes. The sample records under 400,000 distinct CDR3 sequences, 15% to 20% of which are singletons. The ten largest clones represent around 50% of the sample. The sequenced material came from blood. These TCRs come from a woman aged 50 to 65 with Graves' hyperthyroidism.

The J gene is TRBJ2-3, the V gene TRBV7-9; no definite D call. V shed 5 bases and J shed 7 bases, with 16 bases lying between them. The germline V gene has CDR1 SEHNR and CDR2 FQNEAQ (reference sequence). The CDR3 contains 14 residues. The CDR3, as DNA: TGTGCCAGCAGCCCCACAAGAGGTTCTCATACGCAGTATTTT. Encoded protein: CASSPTRGSHTQYF.

A note on this clonotype: This may stem from a read error, because a much larger clone lies one nucleotide away. The conserved phenylalanine or tryptophan is not found at the CDR3 terminus, so this likely reflects a read error. This chain joins TRBV27 and TRBJ2-5, with TRBD1 matching 8 bases. This CDR3 has 14 amino acids. Germline trimming cut 5 bases from V and 1 base from J; bases unmatched to any gene: 3. Germline loops: CDR1 MNHEY, CDR2 SMNVEV (reference sequence). CDR3 coding DNA: TGTGCCAGCAGTCAAACAGGGGGCCAAGAGACCCAGTACCTC. Encoded protein: CASSQTGGQETQYL.

This clonotype was observed a handful of times. The rearrangement links TRBV12-3 or TRBV12-4 to TRBJ2-2; D call uncertain. The CDR3 consists of 12 residues. V was clipped by 6 bases and J by 2 bases, with 4 bases between them. This CDR3 is CASRLNTGELFF. The CDR3 DNA is TGTGCCAGCAGACTCAACACCGGGGAGCTGTTTTTT.

This clonotype was detected only once. The chain recombines TRBV6-2 or TRBV6-3 with TRBJ2-1, with 7 bases fitting TRBD2. CDR1 is MNHEY, CDR2 SVGEGT, per germline. V was pared by 2 bases and J by 7 bases, with 14 bases of the junction left unmatched. The CDR3 covers 17 residues. The CDR3, as DNA: TGTGCCAGCAGTTACCCTCCTCTAGCGGATCCGGGGAATGAGCAGTTCTTC. Translating it yields CASSYPPLADPGNEQFF.

The J gene is TRBJ2-7, the V gene TRBV29-1; 8 nucleotides match TRBD1. The V segment lost 7 bases and the J segment 2 bases; nucleotides outside the gene matches: 4. Per germline, CDR1 SQVTM and CDR2 ANQGSEA. The CDR3 contains 12 residues. CDR3 in amino acids: CSAGTGPYEQYF. CDR3 DNA sequence: TGCAGCGCAGGGACAGGACCCTACGAGCAGTACTTC.

This clonotype came up many times. This chain uses TRBV6-1 with TRBJ1-1, with a tentative D call TRBD1 (5 bases). The CDR3 extends over 16 amino acids. V lost 6 bases, J lost 4 bases, and 21 bases lay in between. Germline V gives CDR1 MNHNS, CDR2 SASEGT. This CDR3 is CASSADPGRQSTEAFF. DNA for the CDR3: TGTGCCAGCAGCGCAGATCCGGGACGTCAGTCCACTGAAGCTTTCTTT.

This clonotype was seen a handful of times. The gene calls are TRBV28 and TRBJ2-3; the match to TRBD2 covers 11 bases. This CDR3 has 16 residues. Trimming cost V 7 bases and J 4 bases; bases outside gene matches: 10. Germline V gene sequence: CDR1 MDHEN, CDR2 SYDVKM. CDR3 loop: CASTTPLAGGADTQYF. CDR3 in DNA: TGTGCCAGCACCACCCCCCTAGCGGGGGGTGCAGATACGCAGTATTTT.

This clonotype was counted only a few times. This chain uses TRBV5-1 with TRBJ2-7; perhaps TRBD2 as D (6 bases). Trimming took 0 bases from V and 3 from J, leaving 13 bases between them. CDR1 and CDR2 (germline): SGHRS, YFSETQ. This CDR3 has 15 residues. The CDR3 spells CASSLGDYGGYEQYV. DNA of the CDR3: TGCGCCAGCAGCTTGGGGGATTACGGGGGCTACGAGCAGTACGTC.

This clonotype was observed a handful of times. The genes are TRBV5-1 and TRBJ2-1; 10 positions agree with TRBD1. CDR1 SGHRS and CDR2 YFSETQ come from the germline V gene. The CDR3 is 17 residues long. Trimming took 3 bases from V and 2 from J; bases not matched to a gene: 8. CDR3 nucleotides: TGCGCCAGCAGCTGGAGACAGGGGGCTACGCCCTACAATGAGCAGTTCTTC. Its translation is CASSWRQGATPYNEQFF.

V gene TRBV7-3 combines with J gene TRBJ2-4; TRBD1 agrees at 10 bases. CDR1 and CDR2 (germline): SGHTA, FQGTGA. The CDR3 has 13 amino acids. V shed 5 bases and J 7 bases; nucleotides not matched to a gene: 2. Here the CDR3 DNA reads TGTGCCAGCAGCGCGGGACAGGGGAACATTCAGTACTTC. Amino acids: CASSAGQGNIQYF.

For this clonotype: Given a much more abundant clone one base away, this may be a read error. Since no conserved phenylalanine or tryptophan closes the CDR3, a read error is the likely cause. V and J are TRBV20-1 and TRBJ1-1; unclear D gene. Trimming took off 6 bases at V and 3 bases at J, with 14 bases between the two ends. CDR1 is DFQATT, CDR2 SNEGSKA, per germline (reference sequence). This CDR3 spans 13 amino acids. This chain's CDR3 is CSAAGERDTEAFS. Here the CDR3 DNA reads TGCAGTGCCGCGGGTGAGAGGGACACTGAAGCTTTCTCT.

This clonotype was seen a handful of times. J is TRBJ2-7 and V is TRBV19; possible D gene TRBD1, 5 bases. The CDR3 is 15 residues long. Per the germline V gene, CDR1 is LNHDA and CDR2 is SQIVND (reference sequence). V shed 6 bases and J shed 1 base, with 16 bases lying between them. CDR3 coding DNA: TGTGCCAGTAGCCGAAGCTCGGACAAGTCCTACGAGCAGTACTTC. It yields the protein CASSRSSDKSYEQYF.

The chain carries TRBV6-2 or TRBV6-3 and TRBJ2-7; possible D gene TRBD1, 6 bases. Trimming pared 0 bases from V and 3 bases from J, leaving 12 bases between. The CDR3 is 15 amino acids. From germline, CDR1 is MNHEY and CDR2 SVGEGT. In nucleotides, the CDR3 is TGTGCCAGCAGTTACTCCCACGGGACACGCTACGAGCAGTACGTC. Its translation is CASSYSHGTRYEQYV.

A remark on this clonotype: A single base separates this from a much larger clone, so it may be a read error. The V call is TRBV20-1, the J call TRBJ2-7; D not resolved. Between the trimmed V and J ends, which lost 6 bases and 0 bases, there was a span of 9 bases. Germline assignment: CDR1 DFQATT and CDR2 SNEGSKA (reference sequence). The CDR3 is 12 residues long. The CDR3 nucleotides are TGCAGTGCCGAAGTGAGCTCCTACGAGCAGTACTTC. It is translated as CSAEVSSYEQYF.

In this sample, this clonotype turned up many times. The chain uses TRBV2 and TRBJ1-3; D possibly corresponds to TRBD1 (6 bases). The germline CDR1 and CDR2 sequences are SNHLY and FYNNEI. The CDR3 covers 17 residues. The germline V and J ends were trimmed by 0 bases and 3 bases, with 15 bases remaining between them. The DNA of the CDR3 is TGTGCCAGCAGTGAAGCGCTCGTGGGGGCAGGTGGAAACACCATATATTTT. Its translation is CASSEALVGAGGNTIYF.

J is TRBJ2-2 and V is TRBV5-1, with D perhaps TRBD1 or TRBD2 (5 bases each). V was cut by 0 bases and J by 0 bases, with 15 bases left in between. Looked up from germline, CDR1 is SGHRS and CDR2 is YFSETQ. There are 18 residues in the CDR3. CDR3 nucleotides: TGCGCCAGCAGCTTGGTGTACAGCAAGGGACCGAACACCGGGGAGCTGTTTTTT. It is translated as CASSLVYSKGPNTGELFF.

The table lists this clonotype with many counts. The chain couples TRBV5-1 to TRBJ2-1, with TRBD2 identical over 10 bases. The J segment lost 5 bases and the V segment lost 0 bases, leaving 8 bases of the junction unmatched. This CDR3 has 17 amino acids. Germline CDR1 SGHRS, CDR2 YFSETQ. This chain's CDR3 is CASSLGGTSAYHNEQFF. The CDR3 bases are TGCGCCAGCAGCTTGGGGGGGACTAGCGCCTACCACAATGAGCAGTTCTTC.

The chain couples TRBV7-3 to TRBJ2-1, with D possibly matching TRBD2 (6 bases). The CDR3 length is 17 residues. CDR1 SGHTA and CDR2 FQGTGA come from the germline V gene. Trimming removed 5 bases from V and 5 bases from J, with 22 bases in between. CDR3 sequence reads: CASSGIRDSKNDNEQFF. The CDR3 region has the DNA TGTGCCAGCAGCGGGATCCGGGACTCCAAAAACGACAATGAGCAGTTCTTC. Together with reference TRBV7-3 and TRBJ2-1, the CDR3 gives the full variable domain: GAGVSQTPSNKVTEKGKYVELRCDPISGHTALYWYRQSLGQGPEFLIYFQGTGAADDSGLPNDRFFAVRPEGSVSTLKIQRTERGDSAVYLCASSGIRDSKNDNEQFFGPGTRLTVL.

The V and J genes are TRBV12-3 or TRBV12-4 and TRBJ1-2, with D possibly TRBD1 on 5 matching bases. V lost 6 bases and J 4 bases, leaving 12 bases between the germline ends. The CDR3 loop spans 13 amino acids. CDR3 region: CASSPDTGYGYTF. The CDR3 nucleotides read TGTGCCAGCAGCCCGGACACCGGCTATGGCTACACCTTC.

In DNA, the CDR3 is TGCAGTGCTAGAATTAGGGGACAGGGGAGGAATCAGCCCCAGCATTTT. It specifies CSARIRGQGRNQPQHF. The chain recombines TRBV20-1 with TRBJ1-5; 10 positions agree with TRBD1. Trimming at V came to 2 bases and at J to 4 bases, leaving 8 bases not matched to a gene. Germline CDR1 DFQATT, CDR2 SNEGSKA (reference sequence). This CDR3 comprises 16 residues.